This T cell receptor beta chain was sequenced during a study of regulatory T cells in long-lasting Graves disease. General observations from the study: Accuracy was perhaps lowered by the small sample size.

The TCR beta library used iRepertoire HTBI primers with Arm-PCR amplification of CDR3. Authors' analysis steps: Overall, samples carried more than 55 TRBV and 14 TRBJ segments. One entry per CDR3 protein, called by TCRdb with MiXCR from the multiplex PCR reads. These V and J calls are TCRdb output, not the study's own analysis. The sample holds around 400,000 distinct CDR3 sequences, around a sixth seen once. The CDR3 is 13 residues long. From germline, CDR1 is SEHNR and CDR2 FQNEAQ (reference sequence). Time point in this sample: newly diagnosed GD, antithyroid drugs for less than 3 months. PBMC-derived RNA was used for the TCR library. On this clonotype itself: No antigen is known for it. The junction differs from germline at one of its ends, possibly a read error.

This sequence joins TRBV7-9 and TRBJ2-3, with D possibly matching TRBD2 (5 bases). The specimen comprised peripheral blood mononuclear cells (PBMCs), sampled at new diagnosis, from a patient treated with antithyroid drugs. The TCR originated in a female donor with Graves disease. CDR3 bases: TGTACCAGCAGCTTAGCGCAAACAGATACGCAGTATTTT. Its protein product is CTSSLAQTDTQYF.